This TCR beta chain stems from a study of beta chain features in type 1 diabetes. Study details: No age, gender or cell yield differences were seen between patients and healthy donors.

What was sequenced were expressed TCRB transcripts, since all of the isolated RNA had been reverse transcribed. Deep immunoSEQ sequencing covered naive, central memory and regulatory T cell samples. Clones were read by immunoSEQ multiplex PCR, and TCRdb kept only the in-frame ones, dropping some. Among 250,000 to 300,000 clones listed, roughly 8% were seen once. General observations from the study: Comparison showed that naive, central memory and Treg TCRB repertoires appeared more similar among patients than among healthy donors. There was a moderate but significant shortening of TCRB CDR3s in all four CD4+ subsets of Type 1 diabetes patients.

Germline loops: CDR1 MGHRA, CDR2 YSYEKL. The CDR3 contains 16 residues. Between the trimmed V and J ends, which lost 1 base and 2 bases, there was a span of 14 bases. This clone was recorded a few times. Its cognate antigen is unknown. Sequenced sample: central memory CD4+ T cells from blood. This TCR came from a woman under 30 in good health. The V and J genes are TRBV4-1 and TRBJ1-2, with D hard to call. CDR3 sequence: CASSQVGSSLNYGYTF. The CDR3 region has the DNA TGCGCCAGCAGCCAAGTTGGTAGCAGCCTGAACTATGGCTACACCTTC.